This T cell receptor beta chain was recovered during a study of identical twins. Germline values: CDR1 KGHDR, CDR2 SFDVKD. The length of the CDR3 is 15 residues. Trimming at V came to 5 bases and at J to 6 bases, leaving 9 bases not matched to a gene. Study observations and caveats: Reduced insertions were recorded for abundant cord blood beta clonotypes, with no such pattern in memory repertoires. Excess sharing by twins proved weaker in beta out-of-frame sequences.

This clonotype was counted a few times. Its antigen remains unidentified. Template switching introduced a universal primer site, and the cDNA bore unique molecular identifiers. TCRdb passed the 5' RACE reads through MiXCR, listing each CDR3 protein once. The sample holds about 530,000 distinct CDR3 sequences, under 25% seen once. This sample was also put to use in a study of yellow fever vaccine responses in identical twins.

The chain carries TRBV24-1 and TRBJ2-1, with TRBD1 identical over 7 bases. The receptor comes from a woman younger than 35 in good health. Sequenced input: CD4+ T cells sorted from blood. As DNA, the CDR3 is TGTGCCACCAGTGGGAGACAGGGCTACGGCAATGAGCAGTTCTTC. Encoded protein: CATSGRQGYGNEQFF.